The next 11 T cell receptor beta chains were all read from a single sample in a study of monozygotic twins with inflammatory bowel disease. TCRdb reprocessed the 5' RACE reads and stores each CDR3 protein as one record, lacking DNA. Its table records about 210,000 distinct CDR3 sequences. Source material: blood. The receptors were gathered from a human donor with ulcerative colitis or Crohn's disease, or a healthy co-twin of an affected twin (not recorded which).

The chain combines TRBV12-3 or TRBV12-4 with TRBJ1-1; TCRdb selects TRBD1, and the lack of DNA leaves this call unchecked. The CDR3 covers 12 residues. CDR3 protein: CASSHRQGGTFF.

The V gene is TRBV10-2, the J gene TRBJ2-3. The germline V gene has CDR1 WSHSY and CDR2 SAAADI. The CDR3 consists of 14 residues. This chain's CDR3 is CASSESHLTDTQYF.

The V gene is TRBV7-8, the J gene TRBJ2-7. Germline CDR1 reads SGHVS; CDR2 reads FQNEAQ. The CDR3 has 14 residues. CDR3 residues: CASSLGPTAYEQYF.

V usage is TRBV20-1 and J usage is TRBJ1-4. The CDR3 totals 13 residues. The V gene's germline CDR1 is DFQATT and CDR2 SNEGSKA (reference sequence). CDR3 residues: CSARDLWNEKLFF.

The V gene is TRBV18, the J gene TRBJ1-5. This CDR3 has 14 residues. Germline CDR1 is KGHSH and CDR2 is LQKENI. CDR3: CASSPARSSQPQHF. The full variable domain, rest sourced from reference TRBV18 and TRBJ1-5, is NAGVMQNPRHLVRRRGQEARLRCSPMKGHSHVYWYRQLPEEGLKFMVYLQKENIIDESGMPKERFSAEFPKEGPSILRIQQVVRGDSAAYFCASSPARSSQPQHFGDGTRLSIL.

The chain employs TRBV7-3 and TRBJ2-2; TCRdb indicates TRBD1, and absent DNA this call remains unverified. CDR3 size: 15 residues. The V gene's germline CDR1 is SGHTA and CDR2 FQGTGA. The CDR3 is CASSLQGRWAGELFF.

The V and J genes are TRBV9 and TRBJ2-2. In germline, CDR1 is SGDLS, CDR2 YYNGEE. The CDR3 spans 13 residues. CDR3 residues: CASSVGRAGELFF.

The chain carries TRBV20-1 and TRBJ1-1. CDR3 length equals 14 residues. Germline-derived CDR1 and CDR2 are DFQATT and SNEGSKA (reference sequence). CDR3 sequence reads: CSARRGSGNTEAFF.

The chain uses TRBV11-1 and TRBJ2-4; TCRdb gives TRBD2 as the D gene, but with no DNA this cannot be confirmed. CDR3 length equals 20 residues. Germline CDR1 and CDR2: SGHAT and FQDESV (reference sequence). The CDR3 here is CASSFPDDPGLAVERNIQYF.

The V and J genes are TRBV12-3 or TRBV12-4 and TRBJ2-2. The CDR3 contains 12 residues. The CDR3 reads CASSTSGGELFF.

This sequence joins TRBV20-1 and TRBJ1-2. From germline, CDR1 is DFQATT and CDR2 SNEGSKA (reference sequence). The CDR3 spans 13 residues. The CDR3 spells CSARDVRANGYTF.